This TCR beta chain appears in the sequencing data of a study of blood T cell repertoires in COVID-19. Across the whole study: From the United States, Italy and Spain came samples of acute and convalescent COVID-19.

Here immunoSEQ multiplex PCR was the method, and the copy in TCRdb shows in-frame clones only, minus some. There are roughly 110,000 clones in the sample; more than 70% occur only once, and roughly 6.6% lies in the top ten. Germline CDR1 and CDR2: MNHNS and SASEGT. V shed 1 base and J 8 bases; nucleotides not matched to a gene: 2. The CDR3 is made up of 14 amino acids. The specimen was peripheral blood. This chain uses TRBV6-1 with TRBJ1-6; 7 nucleotides agree with TRBD1. The TCR was taken from a man aged 50 to 60 with active or convalescent COVID-19. CDR3 DNA sequence: TGTGCCAGCAGTGAAGACAGGGGTTATTCACCCCTCCACTTT. Encoded protein: CASSEDRGYSPLHF.